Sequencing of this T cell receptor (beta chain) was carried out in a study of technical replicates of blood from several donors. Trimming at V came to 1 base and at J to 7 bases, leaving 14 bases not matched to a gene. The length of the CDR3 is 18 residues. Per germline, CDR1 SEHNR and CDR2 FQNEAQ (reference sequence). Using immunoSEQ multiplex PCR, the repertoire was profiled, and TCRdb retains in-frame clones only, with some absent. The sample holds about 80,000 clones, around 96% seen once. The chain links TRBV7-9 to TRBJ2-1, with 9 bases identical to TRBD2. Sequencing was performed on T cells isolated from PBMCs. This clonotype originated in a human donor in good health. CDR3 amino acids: CASSLGGLAGSRGNEQFF. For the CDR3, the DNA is TGTGCCAGCAGCTTAGGGGGTCTAGCGGGATCGAGGGGTAATGAGCAGTTCTTC.